This entry describes one TCR beta chain. Its target antigen remains unknown. No qualities accompany the bases; no much larger clone lies one base away. The sample belongs to a study of blood T cell repertoires in COVID-19 (TCRdb year 2020). In terms of the full investigation: The collaborator samples originated in the United States, Italy and Spain and spanned the acute and convalescent phases of COVID-19. The prospective study material was composed of cDNA or gDNA derived from T cells, B-cell-depleted T cells, or PBMCs. The dataset comprised deeply sampled blood TCRbeta repertoires from subjects exposed to, actively infected with, or recovered from COVID-19. The repertoires were made available in a free public database intended to serve as a resource for research on the immune response to SARS-CoV-2. Samples came from the ongoing ImmuneRACE study (first 160 participants) plus 1,254 subjects from 6 global collaborators. Nearly every sample came with metadata listing a de-identified subject ID, COVID-19 status, age in years and sex. Where HLA class I and class II types were available, the types were taken from metadata supplied by the sample provider, not from assay-based typing.

What the study reported, not specific to this receptor: The quantity of clinical and demographic metadata differed by source and by participant and was supplied without curation.

Collaborating institutions collected whole blood in K2EDTA tubes following their own protocols. Collaborator samples were shipped for TCRbeta analysis as frozen whole blood, isolated PBMCs, or DNA extracted from either sample type. TCRbeta CDR3 regions were amplified from genomic DNA using the immunoSEQ Assay, a bias-controlled multiplex PCR. The paper's processing steps were these. The number of nucleated cells in each sample was estimated from the amplification of reference gene primers within the assay. Sequence reads were collapsed and filtered to measure the absolute abundance of every unique TCRbeta CDR3 rearrangement. Productive Simpson clonality was computed per sample as the square root of Simpson's diversity index over productive rearrangements. Not all clones reach the TCRdb copy of this immuneACCESS table, which keeps in-frame sequences only. Checked studies attribute under half of the gap to unresolved V genes and leave the rest unexplained. Clone size and the V and J calls come from that table; the DNA yielded D and trimming. The sample table lists 150,000 to 200,000 clones, more than 85% of them with a count of one. Clones ranked in the top ten supply 0.99% of the sample.

Clipping removes 3 bases from V and 7 bases from J, with 9 as the unmatched junction base count. Including cysteine and phenylalanine, the CDR3 has 15 amino acids. The DNA shown is the 45-base CDR3, in frame from base 1. Looking up the germline V gene yields CDR1 MDHEN and CDR2 SYDVKM. The sequencing sample was made of peripheral blood. The receptor was isolated from a man younger than 30 with acute or convalescent COVID-19. The chain couples TRBV28 to TRBJ2-5; 9 nucleotides in the junction match TRBD1. The nucleotide sequence is TGTGCCAGCAGTTTTAGGGACAGGGTCGACGGGACCCAGTACTTC. This gives the protein CASSFRDRVDGTQYF.